What follows are 16 T cell receptor beta chains derived from one specimen sequenced in a study of blood T cell repertoires in COVID-19. Sequenced by immunoSEQ multiplex PCR; TCRdb stores in-frame clones only, minus some. This table has about 210,000 clones, around 82% appearing once. Sequencing input: peripheral blood. These receptors were taken from a man aged 50-60 years with active or convalescent COVID-19.

This clone has just a few counts. The gene calls are TRBV27 and TRBJ2-3; weak D call: TRBD2 (6 bases). In germline, CDR1 is MNHEY, CDR2 SMNVEV (reference sequence). Trimming removed 5 bases from V and 5 bases from J, with 20 bases in between. This CDR3 has 16 residues. The CDR3 nucleotides read TGTGCCAGCAGTAGATTCCTGGAGGGCCAGGGAGATACGCAGTATTTT. This gives the protein CASSRFLEGQGDTQYF.

This rearrangement joins TRBV27 to TRBJ2-3, with 11 bases lining up with TRBD1. CDR1 and CDR2 from the germline V gene are MNHEY and SMNVEV (reference sequence). This CDR3 region has 20 residues. Losses at the gene ends were 6 bases for V and 0 bases for J; bases not matched to a gene: 17. CDR3 sequence reads: CASRSFAGTGGRGSTDTQYF. DNA for the CDR3: TGTGCCAGCAGGTCCTTCGCCGGGACAGGGGGGCGTGGTAGCACAGATACGCAGTATTTT.

The chain links TRBV5-1 to TRBJ2-1; tentatively, D is TRBD2 (6 bases). Germline CDR1 is SGHRS and CDR2 is YFSETQ. The V gene lost 6 bases and the J gene lost 9 bases, with 10 bases spanning the gap. The CDR3 contains 11 residues. The CDR3 bases are TGCGCCAGCACCTCGCGGGGTGAGCAGTTCTTC. Protein: CASTSRGEQFF.

The V gene is TRBV28, the J gene TRBJ1-2, with a possible D match to TRBD1 (5 bases). Germline-derived CDR1 and CDR2 are MDHEN and SYDVKM. The CDR3 is 15 residues long. V lost 3 bases and J 6 bases, leaving 17 bases between the germline ends. DNA for the CDR3: TGTGCCAGCAGTTTCCAGGGTCCACTAAGGGATGGCTACACCTTC. Encoded protein: CASSFQGPLRDGYTF.

This clone was counted only a few times. This sequence joins TRBV27 and TRBJ2-7; D unresolved. CDR3 length equals 12 residues. With 4 bases removed from V and 5 bases from J, the gap between germline ends came to 9 bases. Germline lookup yields CDR1 MNHEY and CDR2 SMNVEV (reference sequence). In nucleotides, the CDR3 is TGTGCCAGCAGTTCCCCCTACGACGAGCAGTACTTC. This encodes CASSSPYDEQYF.

The chain links TRBV27 to TRBJ2-1; 13 bases fit TRBD2. V was pared by 2 bases and J by 2 bases, with 3 bases of the junction left unmatched. Germline-derived CDR1 and CDR2 are MNHEY and SMNVEV (reference sequence). This CDR3 has 17 amino acids. The DNA of the CDR3 is TGTGCCAGCAGTTTAGGGACTAGCGGGATACCCTACAATGAGCAGTTCTTC. The encoded protein is CASSLGTSGIPYNEQFF.

CDR3 sequence (DNA): TGTGCCAGCAGCCAATGGGGACAGGGGATCAAGTGGGGAGCTTTCTTT. It specifies CASSQWGQGIKWGAFF. The chain couples TRBV3-1 (or the pseudogene TRBV3-2) to TRBJ1-1, with 10 bases fitting TRBD1. With V trimmed by 2 bases and J by 10 bases, 13 bases remained unmatched. Germline loops: CDR1 LGHDT, CDR2 YNNKEL (reference sequence). CDR3 length equals 16 residues.

The chain carries TRBV9 and TRBJ1-3; 8 bases agree with TRBD1. This CDR3 comprises 16 residues. V was clipped by 0 bases and J by 2 bases; unmatched bases: 4. The germline V gene has CDR1 SGDLS and CDR2 YYNGEE. In DNA, the CDR3 is TGTGCCAGCAGCGTAGCCCCACAGGGGGCTGGAAACACCATATATTTT. It encodes CASSVAPQGAGNTIYF.

This clone was detected once. The chain joins TRBV5-6 to TRBJ2-5; 10 nucleotides line up with TRBD1. The V gene end was trimmed by 0 bases and the J gene end by 7 bases; junction bases not matched to a gene: 9. Germline values: CDR1 SGHDT, CDR2 YYEEEE. This CDR3 region has 16 residues. In nucleotides, the CDR3 is TGTGCCAGCAGCTTGGGGACAGGGGGGGCCCTGGGGACCCAGTACTTC. This translates into CASSLGTGGALGTQYF.

Details on this clone: The same CDR3 is also encoded by other DNA sequences in this sample. This chain joins TRBV30 and TRBJ1-5; D call uncertain. Germline loops: CDR1 GTSNPN, CDR2 SVGIG (reference sequence). V lost 2 bases to trimming and J lost 3 bases, with 8 bases between them. The length of the CDR3 is 13 residues. CDR3 sequence (DNA): TGTGCCTGGAGTAGGCGGGACAATCAGCCCCAGCATTTT. Protein sequence: CAWSRRDNQPQHF.

The V call is TRBV20-1, the J call TRBJ2-7; 7 bases agree with TRBD2. Trimming at V came to 3 bases and at J to 2 bases, leaving 4 bases not matched to a gene. Germline CDR1 DFQATT, CDR2 SNEGSKA (reference sequence). This CDR3 spans 13 amino acids. CDR3: CSASSRETYEQYF. Written as DNA, the CDR3 is TGCAGTGCTAGTTCGCGGGAGACCTACGAGCAGTACTTC.

The chain combines TRBV5-4 with TRBJ2-1; weak D call: TRBD2 (6 bases). The CDR3 length is 15 residues. Trimming took off 4 bases at V and 0 bases at J, with 11 bases between the two ends. Germline V gene lookup returns CDR1 SGHNT and CDR2 YYREEE (reference sequence). The DNA for the CDR3 is TGTGCCAGCAGCACTAGGAGGGGCTCCTACAATGAGCAGTTCTTC. Encoded protein: CASSTRRGSYNEQFF.

The chain combines TRBV6-5 with TRBJ2-5; TRBD2 aligns across 7 bases. The V segment lost 2 bases and the J segment 5 bases; nucleotides outside the gene matches: 11. Germline assignment: CDR1 MNHEY and CDR2 SVGAGI. CDR3 length: 16 amino acids. In nucleotides, the CDR3 is TGTGCCAGCAGTTACAGGGTAGCGGGTGGTGTGGAGACCCAGTACTTC. It encodes CASSYRVAGGVETQYF.

V is TRBV11-2 and J is TRBJ2-5; 9 nucleotides match TRBD2. Germline V lookup: CDR1 SGHAT, CDR2 FQNNGV. The CDR3 loop spans 15 amino acids. J gave up 5 bases and V 2 bases, and 6 bases lay outside the gene matches. The CDR3 reads CASSLRSGRRETQYF. Here the CDR3 DNA reads TGTGCCAGCAGCTTACGGAGCGGGAGGCGGGAGACCCAGTACTTC.

This clone was counted a few times. The rearrangement uses TRBV5-5 and TRBJ2-3, with TRBD2 identical over 8 bases. The CDR3 has 16 amino acids. The ends lost 7 bases at V and 2 bases at J; junction bases unmatched: 12. Germline lookup yields CDR1 SGHKS and CDR2 YYEKEE (reference sequence). For the CDR3, the DNA is TGTGCCAGCGGACCGACTAGCGCCGGATTCACAGATACGCAGTATTTT. The encoded protein is CASGPTSAGFTDTQYF.

The rearrangement links TRBV30 to TRBJ1-6, with D tentatively TRBD1 (6 bases). V gave up 5 bases and J gave up 10 bases, with 18 bases separating them. Germline V CDR1 and CDR2: GTSNPN, SVGIG (reference sequence). This CDR3 is built from 14 residues. The CDR3 region is CAWGKGVGGSPLHF. The CDR3 nucleotides are TGTGCCTGGGGAAAGGGGGTTGGCGGATCACCCCTCCACTTT. Variable domain in full (rest from reference TRBV30 and TRBJ1-6): SQTIHQWPATLVQPVGSPLSLECTVEGTSNPNLYWYRQAAGRGLQLLFYSVGIGQISSEVPQNLSASRPQDRQFILSSKKLLLSDSGFYLCAWGKGVGGSPLHFGNGTRLTVT.